This T cell receptor (beta chain) was found in a study of cytomegalovirus exposure and HLA in healthy donors. Vbeta (60) and Jbeta (13) primers were used in the PCR. As originally analysed: Later work found 65 million to 100 million unique TCR beta chains, with roughly 11 million shared. This table comes from immunoSEQ multiplex PCR, and its TCRdb copy is limited to in-frame clones, with some not included. V, J and clone size reflect that table, while D and trimming were determined from the DNA. Of approximately 82,000 clones listed, around 78% were seen once; the top ten hold 1.6%. Study-wide results and caveats: The study designated over 150 TCR beta chains cytomegalovirus-associated.

CDR1 MNHEY and CDR2 SVGAGI come from the germline V gene. The CDR3 runs to 14 residues. Trimming removed 3 bases from V and 2 bases from J, with 11 bases in between. About this clone itself: Its target is unknown.

The sequence derives from a man in his forties in good health and CMV-seronegative. The chain has TRBV6-5 and TRBJ2-7; a possible D gene is TRBD1 (6 bases). Sequenced input: PBMCs. The CDR3 sequence is CASSYKGQTYEQYF. The CDR3 DNA sequence: TGTGCCAGCAGTTATAAAGGACAGACCTACGAGCAGTACTTC.